This TCR beta chain was sequenced in a study of shared clonotypes between healthy human individuals. Study in general: Sampling drew on donors who were a couple of women and a few men aged 18 to 49. Study-level results: Between a few donors, naive CD4 clonotypes were shared at a level of about 5%. Donors were few, which limited the genetic and exposure-history diversity represented.

This CDR3 contains 16 residues. V was pared by 4 bases and J by 3 bases, with 17 bases between. CDR1 is SGDLS, CDR2 YYNGEE, per germline. Genomic DNA of each subset was evenly split across several immunoSEQ plates. The table came from immunoSEQ multiplex PCR; TCRdb's copy has only in-frame clones and leaves some out. The table includes around 2,000,000 clones, about 92% detected once. The naive CD8 population came from CD45RO-negative cells selected for CCR7, without terminally differentiated effector memory CD45RA+ cells. A note on this clone: Its antigen is undetermined.

This sequence was found in a man younger than 30 in good health. Some clones in this sample may be carry-over from other donors' samples. The sample taken for sequencing was naive CD8+ T cells from PBMCs. The V call is TRBV9, the J call TRBJ1-5, with unresolved D. As DNA, the CDR3 is TGTGCCAGCAGCCCCCCCGCGGGAGGTATCAATCAGCCCCAGCATTTT. It is translated as CASSPPAGGINQPQHF.